This entry lists 29 T cell receptor beta chains sequenced from one sample in a study of T cells in Graves' hyperthyroidism and ophthalmopathy. Researchers took RNA transcripts and amplified the TCR beta CDR3 regions from them. First-round RT-PCR of the TCR CDR3 relied on the HTBI primer set. Each CDR3 protein gets one entry after TCRdb re-called the multiplex PCR reads with MiXCR. In the table there are about 350,000 distinct CDR3 sequences, approximately 15% of which are singletons. Source material: blood. The receptors were sampled from a woman in her thirties with Graves' hyperthyroidism.

A few counts support this clonotype. The J gene is TRBJ2-3, the V gene TRBV7-2, with TRBD2 as a possible D gene (5 bases). V was trimmed by 0 bases and J by 0 bases, leaving 7 bases between them. Germline assignment: CDR1 SGHTA and CDR2 FQGNSA. This CDR3 comprises 15 residues. The CDR3 region is CASSLASASTDTQYF. In DNA form, the CDR3 reads TGTGCCAGCAGCTTAGCTAGCGCCAGCACAGATACGCAGTATTTT. Drawing the rest from reference TRBV7-2 and TRBJ2-3, the complete variable domain is GAGVSQSPSNKVTEKGKDVELRCDPISGHTALYWYRQSLGQGLEFLIYFQGNSAPDKSGLPSDRFSAERTGGSVSTLTIQRTQQEDSAVYLCASSLASASTDTQYFGPGTRLTVL.

This clonotype came up a few times. J is TRBJ1-2 and V is TRBV7-2, with TRBD1 matching over 7 bases. After removal of 4 bases from V and 8 bases from J, the junction contained 13 bases not matched to a gene. The CDR3 is 15 amino acids. Germline V CDR1 and CDR2: SGHTA, FQGNSA. DNA for the CDR3: TGTGCCAGCAGCTCAGAAAACAGGGGTTTGGGCGGCTACACCTTC. The encoded protein is CASSSENRGLGGYTF.

About this clonotype itself: A clone one base away is much larger, so this may be a read error. The chain couples TRBV7-2 to TRBJ2-5; the match to TRBD2 covers 8 bases. CDR3 length equals 17 residues. V trimming: 4 bases; J trimming: 5 bases; junction bases outside the gene matches: 15. Germline CDR1 reads SGHTA; CDR2 reads FQGNSA. DNA for the CDR3: TGTGCCAGCAGCTCGAGGCGGGGGGAGGGCCAAGCGGAGACCCAGTACTTC. This translates into CASSSRRGEGQAETQYF.

In its sample, this clonotype was seen many times. The chain uses TRBV28 and TRBJ2-2; either TRBD1 or TRBD2 may fit D (6 bases each). This CDR3 contains 16 residues. Germline CDR1 is MDHEN and CDR2 is SYDVKM. Trimming took 7 bases from V and 0 from J, leaving 15 bases between them. CDR3 coding DNA: TGTGCCAGCAATGCTGGGGGGACACCGAACACCGGGGAGCTGTTTTTT. Amino acids: CASNAGGTPNTGELFF.

This sequence joins TRBV7-9 and TRBJ1-3; D gene uncertain. CDR3 size: 15 residues. Germline V CDR1 and CDR2: SEHNR, FQNEAQ (reference sequence). V was trimmed by 3 bases and J by 1 base, leaving 10 bases between them. This chain's CDR3 is CASSFPTSSGNTIYF. The CDR3 DNA reads as TGTGCCAGCAGCTTCCCGACATCTTCTGGAAACACCATATATTTT.

In this sample, this clonotype turned up a few times. This chain joins TRBV3-1 and TRBJ2-1; 8 bases agree with TRBD2. Germline values: CDR1 LGHDT, CDR2 YNNKEL (reference sequence). The J segment lost 8 bases and the V segment lost 6 bases, leaving 15 bases of the junction unmatched. This CDR3 comprises 16 residues. This chain's CDR3 is CASRPFQAGVGDEQFF. CDR3 nucleotide sequence: TGTGCCAGCAGGCCATTTCAAGCGGGAGTGGGTGATGAGCAGTTCTTC.

This clonotype was recorded many times. The rearrangement uses TRBV28 and TRBJ2-2; D may be TRBD1 or TRBD2 (5 bases each). The CDR3 contains 14 residues. V lost 2 bases and J 4 bases, leaving 8 bases between the germline ends. Germline loops: CDR1 MDHEN, CDR2 SYDVKM. The DNA for the CDR3 is TGTGCCAGCAGTTTAGGGGGTCCCACCGGGGAGCTGTTTTTT. It specifies CASSLGGPTGELFF.

The sample holds a few counts of this clonotype. The genes are TRBV5-5 and TRBJ1-6, with D uncertain. The V gene's germline CDR1 is SGHKS and CDR2 YYEKEE (reference sequence). The CDR3 has 15 amino acids. Trimming removed 0 bases from V and 5 bases from J, with 9 bases in between. CDR3 region: CASSLGSPNNSPLHF. The CDR3 bases are TGTGCCAGCAGCTTGGGTTCACCGAATAATTCACCCCTCCACTTT.

The chain uses TRBV19 and TRBJ1-4; tentative D call: TRBD1 (6 bases). The CDR3 runs to 13 residues. Germline V lookup: CDR1 LNHDA, CDR2 SQIVND (reference sequence). The V and J ends lost 4 bases and 8 bases respectively, with 11 bases between them. Written as DNA, the CDR3 is TGTGCCAGTAGTAGCGGGGGCGTCGAAAAACTGTTTTTT. Its protein is CASSSGGVEKLFF.

This clonotype was found many times. The chain employs TRBV7-6 and TRBJ2-5; 9 nucleotides agree with TRBD2. The germline V gene has CDR1 SGHVS and CDR2 FNYEAQ. V gave up 3 bases and J gave up 5 bases; unmatched junction bases: 4. CDR3 length: 14 residues. The CDR3 region is CASSLAGGLETQYF. The CDR3 nucleotides read TGTGCCAGCAGCTTGGCGGGAGGGCTCGAGACCCAGTACTTC.

This clonotype was observed a handful of times. A much larger clone is a single base away; this may be a read error. Here the CDR3 omits its conserved ending phenylalanine or tryptophan, so a read error is the likely source. The rearrangement joins TRBV20-1 to TRBJ1-1, with no clear D. V gave up 3 bases and J gave up 2 bases, with 10 bases separating them. Germline assignment: CDR1 DFQATT and CDR2 SNEGSKA (reference sequence). The CDR3 extends over 13 amino acids. The CDR3 region has the DNA TGCAGTGCTAGCCGAGAACTTAACACTGAAGCTTTCCTT. This encodes CSASRELNTEAFL.

At least ten counts were recorded for this clonotype. J is TRBJ1-3 and V is TRBV5-5, with D maybe TRBD1 (5 bases). Per the germline V gene, CDR1 is SGHKS and CDR2 is YYEKEE (reference sequence). The CDR3 has 14 residues. V was cut by 2 bases and J by 0 bases, with 6 bases left in between. The CDR3 DNA is TGTGCCAGCAGCTTTGGGGGCTCTGGAAACACCATATATTTT. Translating it yields CASSFGGSGNTIYF.

This clonotype showed up just a few times. This rearrangement joins TRBV20-1 to TRBJ1-1; D perhaps matches TRBD1 (5 bases). The CDR3 sequence is 15 residues long. V lost 2 bases and J lost 0, with 13 bases in between. Germline CDR1 and CDR2: DFQATT and SNEGSKA (reference sequence). CDR3 in DNA: TGCAGTGCTAGATCGGAGGGGCCGTTGAACACTGAAGCTTTCTTT. Translated, it gives CSARSEGPLNTEAFF.

The chain is built from TRBV4-1 and TRBJ2-7; 11 nucleotides agree with TRBD2. Germline CDR1 MGHRA, CDR2 YSYEKL. The CDR3 covers 17 residues. Unmatched junction bases numbered 11, after V lost 2 bases and J lost 5 bases. The CDR3 reads CASSQPSGRLSRNEQYF. CDR3 bases: TGCGCCAGCAGCCAACCTAGCGGGAGGCTATCTAGGAACGAGCAGTACTTC.

This clonotype was seen at least ten times. The rearrangement links TRBV3-1 to TRBJ2-2, with D uncertain. Trimming left V 6 bases short and J 4 bases short, with 9 bases between. CDR3 length: 13 residues. Per germline, CDR1 LGHDT and CDR2 YNNKEL (reference sequence). CDR3 sequence (DNA): TGTGCCAGCAGTCAGACTGTCACCGGGGAGCTGTTTTTT. Its protein is CASSQTVTGELFF.

This clonotype was counted ten times or more. The V gene is TRBV28, the J gene TRBJ1-2; possible D gene TRBD1, 5 bases. The CDR3 sequence is 12 residues long. V gave up 7 bases and J gave up 8 bases, with 14 bases separating them. Germline loops: CDR1 MDHEN, CDR2 SYDVKM. CDR3 loop: CASTLGGSGYTF. CDR3 nucleotides: TGTGCCAGCACCCTCGGGGGATCGGGCTACACCTTC.

This clonotype was recorded a few times. The gene calls are TRBV24-1 and TRBJ1-5, with 7 bases matching TRBD1. The germline gives CDR1 KGHDR, CDR2 SFDVKD. With V trimmed by 2 bases and J by 5 bases, 2 bases remained unmatched. CDR3 size: 14 residues. CDR3 sequence (DNA): TGTGCCACCAGTGATTGGACAGGCGATCAGCCCCAGCATTTT. Amino acids: CATSDWTGDQPQHF.

Worth noting for this clonotype: Possible read error: a much larger clone is one base away. The conserved final phenylalanine or tryptophan is absent from the CDR3, which likely points to a read error. J is TRBJ2-3 and V is TRBV7-2; 9 nucleotides line up with TRBD2. Germline assignment: CDR1 SGHTA and CDR2 FQGNSA. The junction had 11 bases not matched to a gene; V was cut back by 3 bases and J by 4 bases. The CDR3 runs to 17 residues. CDR3: CASSLGISGSTADTQYS. The CDR3 nucleotides are TGTGCCAGCAGCTTGGGGATTAGCGGGAGTACGGCAGATACGCAGTATTCT.

Many counts were recorded for this clonotype. CDR3 region: CASSFAVGQETQYF. The CDR3 DNA follows: TGTGCCAGCAGCTTTGCAGTCGGTCAAGAGACCCAGTACTTC. The V call is TRBV7-9, the J call TRBJ2-5; unclear D gene. This CDR3 spans 14 amino acids. CDR1 is SEHNR and CDR2 is FQNEAQ in the germline V gene (reference sequence). V lost 3 bases to trimming and J lost 2 bases, with 10 bases between them.

J is TRBJ1-3 and V is TRBV6-5; tentative D call: TRBD1 (6 bases). V dropped 0 bases and J dropped 2 bases, with 23 bases sitting between them. This CDR3 contains 20 residues. Looked up from germline, CDR1 is MNHEY and CDR2 is SVGAGI. CDR3 sequence reads: CASSYSTAPGPGATGNTIYF. CDR3 nucleotide sequence: TGTGCCAGCAGTTACTCGACGGCCCCAGGCCCAGGGGCTACTGGAAACACCATATATTTT.

In its sample, this clonotype was seen a few times. V usage is TRBV20-1 and J usage is TRBJ2-3; a possible D gene is TRBD2 (6 bases). This CDR3 is built from 13 residues. V was shortened by 0 bases and J by 7 bases, with 11 bases between the two germline ends. CDR1 is DFQATT and CDR2 is SNEGSKA in the germline V gene (reference sequence). This CDR3 is CSAREGGMNTQYF. CDR3 in DNA: TGCAGTGCTAGAGAGGGGGGTATGAATACGCAGTATTTT.

Ten or more counts support this clonotype. The rearrangement links TRBV20-1 to TRBJ2-7, with a weak D call TRBD2 (5 bases). The CDR3 covers 11 residues. The germline V gene has CDR1 DFQATT and CDR2 SNEGSKA (reference sequence). Trimming removed 6 bases at V and 7 bases at J, with 13 bases between. CDR3 coding DNA: TGCAGTGCCCGGGGTGGGGAAGAGCAGTACTTC. Its protein is CSARGGEEQYF.

At least ten counts were recorded for this clonotype. The rearrangement links TRBV9 to TRBJ2-1; D is undetermined. This CDR3 has 12 residues. Trimming cost V 3 bases and J 7 bases, with 8 bases left between them. Germline loops: CDR1 SGDLS, CDR2 YYNGEE. The DNA for the CDR3 is TGTGCCAGCAGCGCGGGTTGGAATGAGCAGTTCTTC. It yields the protein CASSAGWNEQFF. Combining the CDR3 with reference TRBV9 and TRBJ2-1 gives the whole variable domain DSGVTQTPKHLITATGQRVTLRCSPRSGDLSVYWYQQSLDQGLQFLIQYYNGEERAKGNILERFSAQQFPDLHSELNLSSLELGDSALYFCASSAGWNEQFFGPGTRLTVL.

This clonotype was seen many times. V and J are TRBV20-1 and TRBJ1-1; D remains ambiguous. Looked up from germline, CDR1 is DFQATT and CDR2 is SNEGSKA (reference sequence). The CDR3 sequence is 13 residues long. The germline V and J ends were trimmed by 3 bases and 3 bases, with 11 bases remaining between them. CDR3 sequence (DNA): TGCAGTGCTAGGACGGTAACCTACACTGAAGCTTTCTTT. It is translated as CSARTVTYTEAFF.

In this sample, this clonotype turned up many times. This chain connects TRBV25-1 to TRBJ1-2, with no clear D. The CDR3 is made up of 14 amino acids. Looked up from germline, CDR1 is MGHDK and CDR2 is SYGVNS. The germline V and J ends were trimmed by 3 bases and 2 bases, with 10 bases remaining between them. The DNA for the CDR3 is TGTGCCAGCAGTGAGCCCCAGATCAACTATGGCTACACCTTC. The encoded protein is CASSEPQINYGYTF.

This clonotype was recorded at least ten times. The V gene is TRBV30, the J gene TRBJ2-1, with 9 bases lining up with TRBD2. Per the germline V gene, CDR1 is GTSNPN and CDR2 is SVGIG (reference sequence). With V trimmed by 5 bases and J by 1 base, 6 bases remained unmatched. The CDR3 covers 15 residues. The CDR3 sequence: CAWASGKRSYNEQFF. The CDR3 DNA reads as TGTGCCTGGGCTAGCGGGAAGCGTTCCTACAATGAGCAGTTCTTC.

This clonotype was counted at least ten times. The chain combines TRBV11-2 with TRBJ2-1; TRBD2 is a possible D gene (5 bases). Germline loops: CDR1 SGHAT, CDR2 FQNNGV. V was clipped by 5 bases and J by 8 bases, with 13 bases between them. This CDR3 region has 13 residues. The CDR3 reads CASSQFSGYEQFF. CDR3 DNA sequence: TGTGCCAGCAGCCAATTCTCGGGATATGAGCAGTTCTTC.

This clonotype showed up many times. V gene TRBV6-1 combines with J gene TRBJ2-7, with 8 bases aligning to TRBD1. V was clipped by 5 bases and J by 7 bases; unmatched bases: 25. Germline CDR1 reads MNHNS; CDR2 reads SASEGT. The CDR3 runs to 19 residues. CDR3: CASSSKPGGTRDRLREQYF. The DNA for the CDR3 is TGTGCCAGCAGTTCCAAACCCGGGGGAACACGGGACAGGCTTCGGGAGCAGTACTTC.

There are many counts of this clonotype. J is TRBJ2-3 and V is TRBV28; the D is unclear. Germline-derived CDR1 and CDR2 are MDHEN and SYDVKM. The V end lost 3 bases, the J end lost 9 bases, and 10 bases lay between the germline ends. This CDR3 is 12 amino acids long. CDR3: CASSLKGLTQYF. CDR3 DNA: TGTGCCAGCAGTTTGAAGGGCCTCACGCAGTATTTT.